The 6 T cell receptor beta chains listed next were all sequenced from one sample in a study of T cell responses to AZD1222 COVID-19 vaccine. Profiling relied on immunoSEQ multiplex PCR, and the TCRdb table lists in-frame clones only, not all of them. The table lists about 180,000 clones, 70% to 90% of them singletons. The sequencing used peripheral blood, collected 28 days after the second AZD1222 dose. These receptor sequences come from an adult who received the AZD1222 COVID-19 vaccine.

This chain uses TRBV4-1 with TRBJ1-3, with D tentatively TRBD1 (5 bases). There are 17 residues in the CDR3. CDR1 and CDR2 from the germline V gene are MGHRA and YSYEKL. V was shortened by 0 bases and J by 0 bases, with 12 bases between the two germline ends. Here the CDR3 reads CASSQEFRGLSGNTIYF. For the CDR3, the DNA is TGCGCCAGCAGCCAAGAATTCCGGGGACTCTCTGGAAACACCATATATTTT.

V and J are TRBV5-8 and TRBJ1-1; maybe TRBD1 (5 bases). V was pared by 2 bases and J by 4 bases, with 15 bases between. Germline V lookup: CDR1 SGHTS, CDR2 YDEGEE. CDR3 length equals 15 residues. CDR3 loop: CASSFGRGLGTEAFF. DNA of the CDR3: TGTGCCAGCAGCTTTGGAAGGGGCTTGGGCACTGAAGCTTTCTTT.

The chain uses TRBV5-6 and TRBJ1-2; possible D gene TRBD1, 6 bases. Trimming shortened V by 5 bases and J by 5 bases, and 22 bases separated the two germline ends. This CDR3 has 16 amino acids. Per germline, CDR1 SGHDT and CDR2 YYEEEE. This CDR3 reads CASSSTSQQGRYGYTF. CDR3 DNA: TGTGCCAGCAGTTCGACCTCTCAACAGGGTCGTTATGGCTACACCTTC.

This chain connects TRBV7-9 to TRBJ1-2; 7 positions agree with TRBD1. Germline CDR1 reads SEHNR; CDR2 reads FQNEAQ (reference sequence). CDR3 length: 14 amino acids. Trimming at V came to 7 bases and at J to 7 bases, leaving 12 bases not matched to a gene. The CDR3 sequence: CASTESRGMRGYTF. The CDR3 nucleotides are TGTGCCAGCACCGAATCCAGGGGGATGCGTGGCTACACCTTC.

The chain uses TRBV5-1 and TRBJ2-7; maybe TRBD1 (6 bases). V lost 4 bases, J lost 4 bases, and 15 bases lay in between. From germline, CDR1 is SGHRS and CDR2 YFSETQ. This CDR3 has 14 residues. In DNA form, the CDR3 reads TGCGCCAGCAGCGTTCAGGGGAAAGAGTACGAGCAGTACTTC. Encoded protein: CASSVQGKEYEQYF. The variable domain in full, completed from reference TRBV5-1 and TRBJ2-7, reads KAGVTQTPRYLIKTRGQQVTLSCSPISGHRSVSWYQQTPGQGLQFLFEYFSETQRNKGNFPGRFSGRQFSNSRSEMNVSTLELGDSALYLCASSVQGKEYEQYFGPGTRLTVT.

The rearrangement links TRBV11-2 to TRBJ1-5, with a possible D match to TRBD1 (6 bases). Germline loops: CDR1 SGHAT, CDR2 FQNNGV. This CDR3 has 15 residues. Trimming pared 3 bases from V and 1 base from J, leaving 10 bases between. The DNA of the CDR3 is TGTGCCAGCAGCTTGTCAGGGGCCAGCAATCAGCCCCAGCATTTT. Translated: CASSLSGASNQPQHF.